This record concerns one T cell receptor (beta chain) sequence. Its antigen remains unknown. Libraries were prepared by immunoSEQ multiplex PCR; TCRdb keeps only in-frame clonotypes and omits some of them. The sample shows under 140,000 clones, 70% to 90% of them seen only once. The data stem from a study of cytomegalovirus exposure and HLA in healthy donors. General study findings and limits: A later analysis found first-cohort TCR clusters tended to co-occur in the approximately 110 validation repertoires. Under in vitro conditions, three CMV-associated chains were confirmed as specific for CMV antigens.

The CDR3 runs to 14 residues. J gave up 8 bases and V 5 bases, and 10 bases lay outside the gene matches. Germline V gene lookup returns CDR1 SGHTA and CDR2 FQGNSA. The sequenced sample consisted of PBMCs. V gene TRBV7-2 combines with J gene TRBJ1-2, with TRBD1 identical over 8 bases. The receptor's source is a woman aged 30 to 39 in good health and CMV-seropositive. The CDR3 DNA is TGTGCCAGCAGCCCGGGACAGGCGAAAAGGGGCTACACCTTC. Amino acid sequence: CASSPGQAKRGYTF.